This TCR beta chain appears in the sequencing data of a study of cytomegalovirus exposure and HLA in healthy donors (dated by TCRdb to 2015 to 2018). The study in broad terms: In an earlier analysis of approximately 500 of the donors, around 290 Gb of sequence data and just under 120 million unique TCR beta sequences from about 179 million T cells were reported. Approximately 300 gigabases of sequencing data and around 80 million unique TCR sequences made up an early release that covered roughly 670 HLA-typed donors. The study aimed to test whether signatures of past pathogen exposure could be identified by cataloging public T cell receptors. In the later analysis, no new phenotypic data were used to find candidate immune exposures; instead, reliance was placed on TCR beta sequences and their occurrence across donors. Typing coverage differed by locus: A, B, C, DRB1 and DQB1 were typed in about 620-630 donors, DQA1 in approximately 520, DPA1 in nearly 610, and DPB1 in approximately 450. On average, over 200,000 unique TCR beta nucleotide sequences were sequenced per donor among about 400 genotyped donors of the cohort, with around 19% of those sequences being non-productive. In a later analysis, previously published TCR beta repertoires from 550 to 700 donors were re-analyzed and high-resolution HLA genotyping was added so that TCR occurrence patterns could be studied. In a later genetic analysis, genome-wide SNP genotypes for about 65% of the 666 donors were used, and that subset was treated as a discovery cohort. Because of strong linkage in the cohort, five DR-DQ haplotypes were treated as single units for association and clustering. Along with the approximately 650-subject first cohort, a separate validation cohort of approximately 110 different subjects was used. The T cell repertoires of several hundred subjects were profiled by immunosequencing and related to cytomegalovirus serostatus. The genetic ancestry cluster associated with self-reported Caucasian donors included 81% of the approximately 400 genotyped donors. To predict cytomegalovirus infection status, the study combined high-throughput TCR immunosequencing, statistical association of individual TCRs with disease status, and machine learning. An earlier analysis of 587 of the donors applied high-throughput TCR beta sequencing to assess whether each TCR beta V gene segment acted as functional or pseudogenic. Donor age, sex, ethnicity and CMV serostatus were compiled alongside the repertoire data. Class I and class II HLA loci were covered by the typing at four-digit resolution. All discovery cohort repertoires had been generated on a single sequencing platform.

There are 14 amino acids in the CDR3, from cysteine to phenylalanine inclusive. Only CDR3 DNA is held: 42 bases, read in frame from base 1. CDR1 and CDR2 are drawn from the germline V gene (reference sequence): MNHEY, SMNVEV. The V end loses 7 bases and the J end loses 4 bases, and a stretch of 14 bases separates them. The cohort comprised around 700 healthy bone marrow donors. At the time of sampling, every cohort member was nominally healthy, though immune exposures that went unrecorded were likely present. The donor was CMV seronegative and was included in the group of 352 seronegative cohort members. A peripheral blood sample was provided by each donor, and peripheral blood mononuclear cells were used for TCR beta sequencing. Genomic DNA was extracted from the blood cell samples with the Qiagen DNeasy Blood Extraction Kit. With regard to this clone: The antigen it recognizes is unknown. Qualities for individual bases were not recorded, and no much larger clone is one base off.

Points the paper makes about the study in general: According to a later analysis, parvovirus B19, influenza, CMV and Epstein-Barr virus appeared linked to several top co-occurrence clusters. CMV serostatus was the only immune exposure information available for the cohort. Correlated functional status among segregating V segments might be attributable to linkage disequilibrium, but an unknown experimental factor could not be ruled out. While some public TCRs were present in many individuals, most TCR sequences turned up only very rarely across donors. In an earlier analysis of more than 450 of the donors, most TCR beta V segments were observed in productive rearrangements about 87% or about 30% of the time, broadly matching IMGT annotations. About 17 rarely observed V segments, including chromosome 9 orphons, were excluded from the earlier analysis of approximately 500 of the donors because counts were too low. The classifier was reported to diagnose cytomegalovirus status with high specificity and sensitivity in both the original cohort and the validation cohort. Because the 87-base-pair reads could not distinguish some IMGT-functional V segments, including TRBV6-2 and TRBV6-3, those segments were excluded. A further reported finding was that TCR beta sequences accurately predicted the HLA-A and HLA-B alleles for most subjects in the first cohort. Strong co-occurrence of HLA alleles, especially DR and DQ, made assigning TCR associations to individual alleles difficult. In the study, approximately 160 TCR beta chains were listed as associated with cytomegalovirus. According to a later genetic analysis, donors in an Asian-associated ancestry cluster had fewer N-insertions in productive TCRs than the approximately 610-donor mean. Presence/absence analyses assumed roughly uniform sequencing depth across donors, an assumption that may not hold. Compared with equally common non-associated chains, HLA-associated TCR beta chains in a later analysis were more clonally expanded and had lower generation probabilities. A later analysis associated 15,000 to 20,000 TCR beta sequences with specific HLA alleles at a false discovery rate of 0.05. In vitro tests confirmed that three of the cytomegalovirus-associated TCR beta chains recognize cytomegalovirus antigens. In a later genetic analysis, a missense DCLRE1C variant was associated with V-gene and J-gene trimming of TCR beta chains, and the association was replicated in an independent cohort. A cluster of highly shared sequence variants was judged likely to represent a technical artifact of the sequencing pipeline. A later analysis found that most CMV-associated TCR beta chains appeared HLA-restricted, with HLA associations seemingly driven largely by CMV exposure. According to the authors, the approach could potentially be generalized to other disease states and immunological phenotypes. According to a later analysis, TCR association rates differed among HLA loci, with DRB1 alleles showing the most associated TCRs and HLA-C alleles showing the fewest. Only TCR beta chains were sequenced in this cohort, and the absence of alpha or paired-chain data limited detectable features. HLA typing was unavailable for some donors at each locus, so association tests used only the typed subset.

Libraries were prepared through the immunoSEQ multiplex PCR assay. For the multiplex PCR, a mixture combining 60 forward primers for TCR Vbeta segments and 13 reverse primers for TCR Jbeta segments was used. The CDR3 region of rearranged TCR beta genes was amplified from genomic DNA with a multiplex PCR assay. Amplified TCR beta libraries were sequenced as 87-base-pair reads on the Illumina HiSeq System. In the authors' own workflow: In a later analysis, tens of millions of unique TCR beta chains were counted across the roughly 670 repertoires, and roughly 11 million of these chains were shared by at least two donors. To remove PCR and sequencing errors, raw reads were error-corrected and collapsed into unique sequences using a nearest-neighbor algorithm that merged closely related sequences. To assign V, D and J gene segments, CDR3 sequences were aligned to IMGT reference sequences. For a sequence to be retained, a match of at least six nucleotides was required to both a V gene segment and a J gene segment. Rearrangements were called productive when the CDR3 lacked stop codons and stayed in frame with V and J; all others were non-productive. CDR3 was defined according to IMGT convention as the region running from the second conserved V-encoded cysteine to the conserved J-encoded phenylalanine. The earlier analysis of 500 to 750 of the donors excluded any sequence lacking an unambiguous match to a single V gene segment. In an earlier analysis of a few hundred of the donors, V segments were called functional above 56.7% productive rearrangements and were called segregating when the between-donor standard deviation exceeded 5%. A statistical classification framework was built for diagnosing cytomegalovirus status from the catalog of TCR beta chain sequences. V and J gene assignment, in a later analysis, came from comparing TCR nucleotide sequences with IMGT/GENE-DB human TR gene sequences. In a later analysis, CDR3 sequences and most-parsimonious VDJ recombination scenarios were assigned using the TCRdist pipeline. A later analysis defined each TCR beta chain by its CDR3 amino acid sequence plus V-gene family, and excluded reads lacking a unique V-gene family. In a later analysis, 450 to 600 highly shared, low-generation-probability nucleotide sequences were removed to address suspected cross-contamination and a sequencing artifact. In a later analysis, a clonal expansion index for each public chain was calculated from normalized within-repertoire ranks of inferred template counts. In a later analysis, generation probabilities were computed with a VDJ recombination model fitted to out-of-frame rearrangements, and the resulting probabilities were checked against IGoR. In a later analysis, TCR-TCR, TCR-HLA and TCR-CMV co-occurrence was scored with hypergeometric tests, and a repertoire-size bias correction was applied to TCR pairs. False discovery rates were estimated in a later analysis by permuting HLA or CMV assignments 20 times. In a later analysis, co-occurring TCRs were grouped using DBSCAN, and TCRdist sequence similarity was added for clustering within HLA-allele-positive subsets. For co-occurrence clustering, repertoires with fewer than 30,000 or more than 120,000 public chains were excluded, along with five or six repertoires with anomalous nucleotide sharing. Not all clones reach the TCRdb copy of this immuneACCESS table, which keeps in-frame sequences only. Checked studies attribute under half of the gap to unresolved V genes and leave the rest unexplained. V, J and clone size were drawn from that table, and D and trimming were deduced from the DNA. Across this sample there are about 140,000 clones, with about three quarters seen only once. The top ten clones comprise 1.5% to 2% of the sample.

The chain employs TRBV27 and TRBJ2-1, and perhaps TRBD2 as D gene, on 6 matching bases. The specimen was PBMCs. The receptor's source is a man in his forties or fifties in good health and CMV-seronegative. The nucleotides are TGTGCCAGCAAGGCGGGGACTCCTTACAATGAGCAGTTCTTC. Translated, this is CASKAGTPYNEQFF.